The entry below gives a single T cell receptor (beta chain) sequence along with its context. The record originates from a study of blood T cell repertoires in COVID-19. Looking at the study overall: There were acute and convalescent COVID-19 samples, and they came from the United States, Italy and Spain. Sources were T cells, B-cell-depleted T cells, or PBMCs; the material itself was cDNA or gDNA.

Assay: immunoSEQ multiplex PCR; the TCRdb copy retains only in-frame clones and omits some. The sample contains some 300,000 clones, 88% of which appear only once. Per the germline V gene, CDR1 is LGHNA and CDR2 is YNFKEQ. The CDR3 is 16 residues long. V lost 1 base and J lost 5, with 17 bases in between. The source is a woman aged 25 to 39 who had recovered from COVID-19. Specimen: peripheral blood. This rearrangement joins TRBV4-2 to TRBJ2-5, with D maybe TRBD2 (5 bases). CDR3 protein: CASSQGEAAAGETQYF. The CDR3, as DNA: TGTGCCAGCAGCCAAGGAGAAGCGGCGGCCGGGGAGACCCAGTACTTC.